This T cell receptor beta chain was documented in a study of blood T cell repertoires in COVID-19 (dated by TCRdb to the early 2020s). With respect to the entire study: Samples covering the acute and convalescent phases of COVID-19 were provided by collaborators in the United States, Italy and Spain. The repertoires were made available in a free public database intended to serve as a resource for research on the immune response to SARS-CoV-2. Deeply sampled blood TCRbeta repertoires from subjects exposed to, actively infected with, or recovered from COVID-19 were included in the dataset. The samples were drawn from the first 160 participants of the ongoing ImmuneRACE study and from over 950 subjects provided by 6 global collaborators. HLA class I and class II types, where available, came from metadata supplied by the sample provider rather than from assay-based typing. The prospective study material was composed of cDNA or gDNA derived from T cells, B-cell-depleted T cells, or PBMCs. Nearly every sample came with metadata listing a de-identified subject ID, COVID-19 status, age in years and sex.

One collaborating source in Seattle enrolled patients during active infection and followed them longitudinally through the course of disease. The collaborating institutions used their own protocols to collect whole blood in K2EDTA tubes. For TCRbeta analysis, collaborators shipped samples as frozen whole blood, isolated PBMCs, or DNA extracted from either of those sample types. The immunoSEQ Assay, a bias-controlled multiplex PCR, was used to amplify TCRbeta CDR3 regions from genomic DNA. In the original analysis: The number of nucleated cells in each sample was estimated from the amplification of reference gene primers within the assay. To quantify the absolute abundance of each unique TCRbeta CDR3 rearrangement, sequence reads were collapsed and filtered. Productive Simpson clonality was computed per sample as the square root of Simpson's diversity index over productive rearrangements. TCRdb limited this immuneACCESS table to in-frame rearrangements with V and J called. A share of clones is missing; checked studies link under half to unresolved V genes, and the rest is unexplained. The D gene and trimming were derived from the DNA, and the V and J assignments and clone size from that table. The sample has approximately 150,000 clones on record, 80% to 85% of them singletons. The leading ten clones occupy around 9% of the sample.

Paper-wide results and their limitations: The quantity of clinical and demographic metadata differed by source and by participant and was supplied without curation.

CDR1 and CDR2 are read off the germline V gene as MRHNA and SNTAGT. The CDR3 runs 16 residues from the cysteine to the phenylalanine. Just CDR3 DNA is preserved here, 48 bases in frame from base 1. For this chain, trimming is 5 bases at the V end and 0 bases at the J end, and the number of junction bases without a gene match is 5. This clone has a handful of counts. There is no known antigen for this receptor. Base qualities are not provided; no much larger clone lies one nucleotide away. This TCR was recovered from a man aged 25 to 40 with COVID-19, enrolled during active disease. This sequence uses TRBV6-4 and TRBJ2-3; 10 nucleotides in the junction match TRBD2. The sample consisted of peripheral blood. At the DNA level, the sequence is TGTGCCAGCAGTTCCGGGACTAGCGATAGCACAGATACGCAGTATTTT. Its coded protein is CASSSGTSDSTDTQYF.